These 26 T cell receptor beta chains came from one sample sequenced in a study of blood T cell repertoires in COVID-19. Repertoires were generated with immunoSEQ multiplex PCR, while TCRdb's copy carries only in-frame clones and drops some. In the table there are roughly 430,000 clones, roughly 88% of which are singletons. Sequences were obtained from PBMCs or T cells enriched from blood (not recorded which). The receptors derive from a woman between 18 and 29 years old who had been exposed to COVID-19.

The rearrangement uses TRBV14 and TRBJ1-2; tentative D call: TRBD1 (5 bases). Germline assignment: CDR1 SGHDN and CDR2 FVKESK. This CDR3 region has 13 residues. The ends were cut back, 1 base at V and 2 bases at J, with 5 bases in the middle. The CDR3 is CASSQGTNYGYTF. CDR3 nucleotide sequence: TGTGCCAGCAGCCAAGGGACAAACTATGGCTACACCTTC.

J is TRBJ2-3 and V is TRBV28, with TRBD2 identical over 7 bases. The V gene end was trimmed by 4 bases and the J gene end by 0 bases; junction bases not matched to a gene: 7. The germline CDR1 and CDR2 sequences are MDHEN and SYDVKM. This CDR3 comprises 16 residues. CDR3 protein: CASSSPFSGSTDTQYF. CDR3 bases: TGTGCCAGCAGTTCCCCCTTTAGCGGGAGCACAGATACGCAGTATTTT. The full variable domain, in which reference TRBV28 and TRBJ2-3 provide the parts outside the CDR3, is DVKVTQSSRYLVKRTGEKVFLECVQDMDHENMFWYRQDPGLGLRLIYFSYDVKMKEKGDIPEGYSVSREKKERFSLILESASTNQTSMYLCASSSPFSGSTDTQYFGPGTRLTVL.

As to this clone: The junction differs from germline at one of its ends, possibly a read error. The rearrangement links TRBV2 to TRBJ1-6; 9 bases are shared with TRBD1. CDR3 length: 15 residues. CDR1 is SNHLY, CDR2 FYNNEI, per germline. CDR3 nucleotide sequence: TGTGCCAGCAGAGAAGGGACAGGGTGGAATTCACCCCTCCACTTT. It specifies CASREGTGWNSPLHF. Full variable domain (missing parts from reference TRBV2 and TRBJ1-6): EPEVTQTPSHQVTQMGQEVILRCVPISNHLYFYWYRQILGQKVEFLVSFYNNEISEKSEIFDDQFSVERPDGSNFTLKIRSTKLEDSAMYFCASREGTGWNSPLHFGNGTRLTVT.

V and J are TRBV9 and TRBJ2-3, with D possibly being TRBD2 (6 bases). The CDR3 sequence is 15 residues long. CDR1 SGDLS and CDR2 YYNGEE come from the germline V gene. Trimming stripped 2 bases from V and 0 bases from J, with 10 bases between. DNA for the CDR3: TGTGCCAGCAGCGTTGGAGGGATAAGCACAGATACGCAGTATTTT. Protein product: CASSVGGISTDTQYF.

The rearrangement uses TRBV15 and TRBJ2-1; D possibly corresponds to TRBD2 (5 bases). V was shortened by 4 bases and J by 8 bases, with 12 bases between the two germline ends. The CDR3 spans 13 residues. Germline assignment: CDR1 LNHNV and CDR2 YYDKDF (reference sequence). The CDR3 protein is CATSIGAADEQFF. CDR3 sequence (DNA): TGTGCCACCAGCATCGGAGCGGCGGATGAGCAGTTCTTC. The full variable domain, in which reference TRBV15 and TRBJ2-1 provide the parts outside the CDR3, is DAMVIQNPRYQVTQFGKPVTLSCSQTLNHNVMYWYQQKSSQAPKLLFHYYDKDFNNEADTPDNFQSRRPNTSFCFLDIRSPGLGDTAMYLCATSIGAADEQFFGPGTRLTVL.

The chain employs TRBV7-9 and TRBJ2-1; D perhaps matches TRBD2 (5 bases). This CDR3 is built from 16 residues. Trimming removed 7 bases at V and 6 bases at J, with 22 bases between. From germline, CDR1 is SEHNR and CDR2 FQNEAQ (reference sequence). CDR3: CASTPSLLAMGNEQFF. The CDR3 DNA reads TGTGCCAGCACCCCTTCTCTCTTAGCGATGGGCAATGAGCAGTTCTTC.

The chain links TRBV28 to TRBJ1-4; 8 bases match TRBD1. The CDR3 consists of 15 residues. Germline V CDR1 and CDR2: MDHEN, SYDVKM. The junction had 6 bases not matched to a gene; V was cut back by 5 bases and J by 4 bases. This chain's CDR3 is CASSTPGGHNEKLFF. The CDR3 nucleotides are TGTGCCAGCAGTACCCCAGGGGGCCATAATGAAAAACTGTTTTTT. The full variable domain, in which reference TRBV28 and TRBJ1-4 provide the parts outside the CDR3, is DVKVTQSSRYLVKRTGEKVFLECVQDMDHENMFWYRQDPGLGLRLIYFSYDVKMKEKGDIPEGYSVSREKKERFSLILESASTNQTSMYLCASSTPGGHNEKLFFGSGTQLSVL.

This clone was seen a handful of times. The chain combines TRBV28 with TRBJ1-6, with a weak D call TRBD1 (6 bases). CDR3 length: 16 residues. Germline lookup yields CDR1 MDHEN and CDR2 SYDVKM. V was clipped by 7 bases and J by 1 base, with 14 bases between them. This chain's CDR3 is CASNKLDSSYNSPLHF. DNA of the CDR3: TGTGCCAGCAATAAACTGGACAGTTCCTATAATTCACCCCTCCACTTT.

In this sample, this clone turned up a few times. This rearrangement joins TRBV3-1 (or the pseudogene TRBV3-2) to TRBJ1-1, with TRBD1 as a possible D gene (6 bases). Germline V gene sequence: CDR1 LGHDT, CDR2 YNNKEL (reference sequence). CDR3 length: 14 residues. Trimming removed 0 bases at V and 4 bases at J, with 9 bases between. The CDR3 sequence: CASSQDRGGTEAFF. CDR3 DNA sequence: TGTGCCAGCAGCCAAGATAGGGGGGGCACTGAAGCTTTCTTT.

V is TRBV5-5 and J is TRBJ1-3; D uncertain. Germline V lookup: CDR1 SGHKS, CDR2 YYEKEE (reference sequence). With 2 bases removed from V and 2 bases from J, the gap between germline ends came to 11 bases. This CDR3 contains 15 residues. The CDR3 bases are TGTGCCAGCAGCTTATTTACAGAACCTGGAAACACCATATATTTT. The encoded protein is CASSLFTEPGNTIYF.

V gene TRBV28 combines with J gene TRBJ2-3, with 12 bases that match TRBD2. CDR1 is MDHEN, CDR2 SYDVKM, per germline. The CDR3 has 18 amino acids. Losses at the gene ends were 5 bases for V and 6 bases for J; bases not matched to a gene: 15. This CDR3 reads CASSLTSTSGGPPDTQYF. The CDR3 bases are TGTGCCAGCAGTCTAACATCGACTAGCGGGGGCCCCCCGGATACGCAGTATTTT. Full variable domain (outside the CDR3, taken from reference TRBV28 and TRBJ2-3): DVKVTQSSRYLVKRTGEKVFLECVQDMDHENMFWYRQDPGLGLRLIYFSYDVKMKEKGDIPEGYSVSREKKERFSLILESASTNQTSMYLCASSLTSTSGGPPDTQYFGPGTRLTVL.

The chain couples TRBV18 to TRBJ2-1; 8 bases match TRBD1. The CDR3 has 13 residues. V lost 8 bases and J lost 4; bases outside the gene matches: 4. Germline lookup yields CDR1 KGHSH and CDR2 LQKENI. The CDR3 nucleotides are TGTGCCAGCGCAGGACAGGGTTACAATGAGCAGTTCTTC. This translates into CASAGQGYNEQFF.

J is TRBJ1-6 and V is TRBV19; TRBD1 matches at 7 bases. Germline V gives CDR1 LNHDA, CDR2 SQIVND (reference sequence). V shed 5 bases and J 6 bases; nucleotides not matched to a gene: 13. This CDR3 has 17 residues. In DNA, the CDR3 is TGTGCCAGTAGTTCGGCCCTGCGGACAGGATTTAATTCACCCCTCCACTTT. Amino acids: CASSSALRTGFNSPLHF.

The DNA of the CDR3 is TGTGCCAGCAGCCGGGGCCACGACACCGGGGAGCTGTTTTTT. Translating it yields CASSRGHDTGELFF. The gene calls are TRBV3-1 (or the pseudogene TRBV3-2) and TRBJ2-2; D is possibly TRBD1 (5 bases). There are 14 residues in the CDR3. The germline V and J ends were trimmed by 4 bases and 3 bases, with 9 bases remaining between them. Germline CDR1 is LGHDT and CDR2 is YNNKEL (reference sequence).

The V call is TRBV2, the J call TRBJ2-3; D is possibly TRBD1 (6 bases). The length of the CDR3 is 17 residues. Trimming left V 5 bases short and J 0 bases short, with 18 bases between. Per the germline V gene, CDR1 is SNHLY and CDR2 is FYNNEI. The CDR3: CASSISGTPSSTDTQYF. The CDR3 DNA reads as TGTGCCAGCAGTATCTCCGGGACACCTTCCAGCACAGATACGCAGTATTTT. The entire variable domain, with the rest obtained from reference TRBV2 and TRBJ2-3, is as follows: EPEVTQTPSHQVTQMGQEVILRCVPISNHLYFYWYRQILGQKVEFLVSFYNNEISEKSEIFDDQFSVERPDGSNFTLKIRSTKLEDSAMYFCASSISGTPSSTDTQYFGPGTRLTVL.

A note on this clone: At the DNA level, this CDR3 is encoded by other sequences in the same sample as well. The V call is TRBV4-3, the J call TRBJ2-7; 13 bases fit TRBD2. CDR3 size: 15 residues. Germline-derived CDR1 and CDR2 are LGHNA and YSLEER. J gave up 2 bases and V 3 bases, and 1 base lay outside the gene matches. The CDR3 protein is CASSQGLAGTYEQYF. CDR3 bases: TGCGCCAGCAGCCAGGGACTAGCGGGAACCTACGAGCAGTACTTC.

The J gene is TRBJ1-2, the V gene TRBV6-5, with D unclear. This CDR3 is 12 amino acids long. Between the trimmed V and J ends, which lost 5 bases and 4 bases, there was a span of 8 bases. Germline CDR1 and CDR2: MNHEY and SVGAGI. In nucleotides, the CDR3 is TGTGCCAGCAGTCGAACAACCTATGGCTACACCTTC. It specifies CASSRTTYGYTF.

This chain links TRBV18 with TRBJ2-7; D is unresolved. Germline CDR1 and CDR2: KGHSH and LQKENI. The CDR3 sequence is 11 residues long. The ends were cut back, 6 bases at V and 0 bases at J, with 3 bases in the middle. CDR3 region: CASSLSYEQYF. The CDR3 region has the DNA TGTGCCAGCTCCCTCTCCTACGAGCAGTACTTC.

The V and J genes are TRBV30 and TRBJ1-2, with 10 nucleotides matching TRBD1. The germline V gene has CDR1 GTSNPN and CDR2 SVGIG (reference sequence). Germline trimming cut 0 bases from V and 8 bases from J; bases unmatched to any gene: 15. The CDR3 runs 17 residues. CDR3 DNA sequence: TGTGCCTGGAGTGTTCCCCTCGACAGGGGGCGAAAAGAAGGCTACACCTTC. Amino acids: CAWSVPLDRGRKEGYTF.

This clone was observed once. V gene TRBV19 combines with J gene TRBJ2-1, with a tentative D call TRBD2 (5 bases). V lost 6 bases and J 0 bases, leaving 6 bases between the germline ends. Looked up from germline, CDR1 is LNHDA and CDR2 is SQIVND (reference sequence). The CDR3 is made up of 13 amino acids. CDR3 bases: TGTGCCAGTAGCCTAGCCTCCTACAATGAGCAGTTCTTC. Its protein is CASSLASYNEQFF.

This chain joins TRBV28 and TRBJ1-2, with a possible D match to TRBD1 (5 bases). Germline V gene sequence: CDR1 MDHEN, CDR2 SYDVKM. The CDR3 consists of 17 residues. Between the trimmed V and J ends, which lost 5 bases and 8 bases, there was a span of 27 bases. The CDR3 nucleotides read TGTGCCAGCAGTCCCCCTGAGCCCCTTGGGGGGGGTAGCGGCTACACCTTC. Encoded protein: CASSPPEPLGGGSGYTF.

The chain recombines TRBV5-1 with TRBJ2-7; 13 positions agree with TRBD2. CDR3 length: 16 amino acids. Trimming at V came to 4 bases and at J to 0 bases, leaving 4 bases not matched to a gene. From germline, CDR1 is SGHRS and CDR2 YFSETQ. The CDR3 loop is CASSPGLAGNSYEQYF. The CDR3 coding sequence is TGCGCCAGCAGCCCGGGACTAGCGGGAAACTCCTACGAGCAGTACTTC.

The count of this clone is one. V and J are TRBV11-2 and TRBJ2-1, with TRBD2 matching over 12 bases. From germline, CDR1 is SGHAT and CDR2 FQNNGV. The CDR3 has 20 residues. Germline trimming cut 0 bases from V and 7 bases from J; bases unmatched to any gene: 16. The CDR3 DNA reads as TGTGCCAGCAGCTTAGACTCCCCCCATTCTAGCGGGAGGGCCAGGAATGAGCAGTTCTTC. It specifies CASSLDSPHSSGRARNEQFF.

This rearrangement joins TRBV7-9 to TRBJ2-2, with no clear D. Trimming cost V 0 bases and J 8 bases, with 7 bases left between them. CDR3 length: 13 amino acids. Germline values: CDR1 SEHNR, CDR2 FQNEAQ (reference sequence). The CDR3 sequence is CASSLASRGELFF. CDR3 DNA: TGTGCCAGCAGCTTAGCGTCTAGAGGGGAGCTGTTTTTT.

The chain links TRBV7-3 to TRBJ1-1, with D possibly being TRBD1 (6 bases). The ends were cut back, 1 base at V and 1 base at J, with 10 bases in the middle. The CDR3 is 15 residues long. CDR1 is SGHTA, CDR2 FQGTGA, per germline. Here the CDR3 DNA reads TGTGCCAGCAGCTTAATTGGGGGCCGGAACACTGAAGCTTTCTTT. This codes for CASSLIGGRNTEAFF.

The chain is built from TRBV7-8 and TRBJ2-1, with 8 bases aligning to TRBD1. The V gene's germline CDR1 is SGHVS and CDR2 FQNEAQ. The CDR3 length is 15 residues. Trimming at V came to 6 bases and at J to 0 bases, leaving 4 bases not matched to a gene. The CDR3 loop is CASSHDRGSYNEQFF. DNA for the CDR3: TGTGCCAGCAGTCACGACAGGGGCTCCTACAATGAGCAGTTCTTC.